The clone carrying this TCR beta chain was seen a single time. This specimen belongs to a study of blood T cell repertoires in COVID-19. Study as a whole: Collection of acute and convalescent COVID-19 samples took place in the United States, Italy and Spain. T cells, B-cell-depleted T cells, or PBMCs supplied cDNA or gDNA.

Seattle's cohort entered during active infection and was followed longitudinally. Original handling: Reference gene primers were amplified, and this amplification served to estimate nucleated cell counts. Assay used: immunoSEQ multiplex PCR; TCRdb lists only in-frame clones, some missing. D and trimming come from the DNA, and the V and J calls and clone size come from that table. The sample lists about 370,000 clones; about 87% were seen once. With 2 bases removed from V and 4 bases from J, the gap between germline ends came to 14 bases. The germline gives CDR1 SNHLY, CDR2 FYNNEI. The CDR3 has 15 residues.

This rearrangement joins TRBV2 to TRBJ2-5; D unclear. This TCR was sampled from a woman aged 25 to 39 with COVID-19, enrolled during active disease. The sequenced sample was peripheral blood. The CDR3 here is CASSEMRPRGETQYF. The CDR3 DNA follows: TGTGCCAGCAGTGAAATGCGACCCCGAGGAGAGACCCAGTACTTC.